This note documents a single TCR beta chain sequence. These data originate in a study of blood T cell repertoires in COVID-19. Study background: Researchers got acute and convalescent COVID-19 samples from the United States, Italy and Spain. Sources were T cells, B-cell-depleted T cells, or PBMCs; the material itself was cDNA or gDNA.

CDR1 MNHEY and CDR2 SVGAGI come from the germline V gene. Trimming pared 6 bases from V and 4 bases from J, leaving 7 bases between. There are 12 residues in the CDR3. In the source study's methods: Amplification with reference gene primers provided the estimates of nucleated cell counts. Clones were sequenced by immunoSEQ multiplex PCR, and TCRdb holds only the in-frame ones, with some missing. V and J calls and clone size follow that table, whereas D and trimming were derived from the DNA. The sample gives fewer than 200,000 clones, about 88% of which show up once; 6% is in the top ten. This sequence was found in a middle-aged man with active or convalescent COVID-19. The sequenced sample was peripheral blood. The chain recombines TRBV6-5 with TRBJ1-3, with a tentative D call TRBD1 (5 bases). CDR3 sequence reads: CASRGVGNTIYF. The DNA for the CDR3 is TGTGCCAGCAGAGGGGTCGGAAACACCATATATTTT.